Detailed here is one T cell receptor beta chain. The antigen this receptor binds is unknown. No much larger clone exists at a distance of one base, and base qualities are not known. The CDR3 contains 14 residues, cysteine and phenylalanine counted. Only the CDR3 DNA is retained, 42 bases long and in frame from the first base. V is trimmed back by 4 bases and J by 5 bases, and the junction contains 7 bases that no gene match accounts for. According to the germline V gene (reference sequence), CDR1 reads SGHNT and CDR2 reads YYREEE. According to the study, the label for this sample's treatment or condition signals: nivolumab (PD-1 blockade) given before sampling. The DNeasy Blood and Tissue Kit was used to extract DNA from formalin-fixed paraffin-embedded specimens. This sample is part of a study of T cells in tumors and immune-related adverse events (dated by TCRdb to the early 2020s). The TCR beta locus was amplified and sequenced with the immunoSEQ assay, yielding bulk TCR Vbeta CDR3 data. The paper's processing steps were these. CDR3s were excluded if they were non-productive, were shorter than 7 amino acids, or did not start with C or end with F/W. Analysis was restricted to specimens with at least 1000 reads, and clonotypes were defined at the amino acid level. Clonality was calculated as 1 minus Pielou's evenness. Library sizes were equalized by abundance-weighted random subsampling with replacement, which was repeated 100 times so that 95% confidence intervals could be reported. The Morisita overlap index was used to quantify repertoire overlap, and the top 40 clones in each specimen were examined for overlap with the irAE. In TCRdb, the immuneACCESS table is reduced to in-frame sequences with V and J assigned. These tables do not hold every clone; where another copy was compared, an unresolved V gene accounts for under half, and the others remain unexplained. V and J calls and clone size follow that table, whereas D and trimming were derived from the DNA. This sample has 6,500 to 8,500 clones in its table, and 94% of those were observed once. In total, the top ten clones hold approximately 2.2% of the sample.

This specimen consisted of lymph node tissue, obtained from a patient treated with anti-PD-1 therapy. The clonotype was recovered from a female donor with metastatic renal cell carcinoma. The chain uses TRBV5-4 and TRBJ2-5; 8 bases in the middle match TRBD2. The DNA reads as follows: TGTGCCAGCAGCGACCTGACTAGCGCCGAGACCCAGTACTTC. It translates to CASSDLTSAETQYF.